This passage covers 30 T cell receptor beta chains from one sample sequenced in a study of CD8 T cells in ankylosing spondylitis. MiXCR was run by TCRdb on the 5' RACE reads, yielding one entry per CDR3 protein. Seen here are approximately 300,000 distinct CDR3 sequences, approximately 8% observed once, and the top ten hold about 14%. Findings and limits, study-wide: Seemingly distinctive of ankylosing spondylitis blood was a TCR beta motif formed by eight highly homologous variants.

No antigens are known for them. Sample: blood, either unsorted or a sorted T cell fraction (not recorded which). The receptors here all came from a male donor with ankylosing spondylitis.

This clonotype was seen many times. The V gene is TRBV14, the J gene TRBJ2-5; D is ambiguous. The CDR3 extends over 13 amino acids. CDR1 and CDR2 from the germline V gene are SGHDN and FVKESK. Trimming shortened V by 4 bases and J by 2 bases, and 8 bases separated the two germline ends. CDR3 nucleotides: TGTGCCAGCAGCCGTTTCCAACAAGAGACCCAGTACTTC. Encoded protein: CASSRFQQETQYF.

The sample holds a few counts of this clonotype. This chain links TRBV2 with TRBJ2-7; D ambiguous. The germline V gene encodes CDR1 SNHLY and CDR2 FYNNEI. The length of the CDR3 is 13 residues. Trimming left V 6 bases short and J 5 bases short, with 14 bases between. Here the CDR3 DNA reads TGTGCCAGCAGGGACGGTAACTTGGACGAGCAGTACTTC. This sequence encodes CASRDGNLDEQYF.

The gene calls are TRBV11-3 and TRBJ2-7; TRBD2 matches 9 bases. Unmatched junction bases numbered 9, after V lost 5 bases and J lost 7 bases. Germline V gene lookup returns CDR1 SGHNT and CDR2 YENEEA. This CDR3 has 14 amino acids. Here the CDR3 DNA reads TGTGCCAGCAGCCGGACTAGCGCCCAGAGAGAGCAGTACTTC. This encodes CASSRTSAQREQYF.

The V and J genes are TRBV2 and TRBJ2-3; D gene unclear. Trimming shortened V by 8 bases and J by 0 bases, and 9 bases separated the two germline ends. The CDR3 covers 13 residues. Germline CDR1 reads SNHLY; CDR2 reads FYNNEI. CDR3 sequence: CASAMESTDTQYF. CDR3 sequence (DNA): TGTGCCAGCGCGATGGAGAGCACAGATACGCAGTATTTT.

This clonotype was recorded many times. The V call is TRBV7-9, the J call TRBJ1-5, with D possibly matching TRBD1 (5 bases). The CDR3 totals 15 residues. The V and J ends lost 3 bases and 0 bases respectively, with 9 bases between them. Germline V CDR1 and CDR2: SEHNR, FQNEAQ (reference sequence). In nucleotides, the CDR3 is TGTGCCAGCAGCTTCGGGGGTGGTAGCAATCAGCCCCAGCATTTT. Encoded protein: CASSFGGGSNQPQHF.

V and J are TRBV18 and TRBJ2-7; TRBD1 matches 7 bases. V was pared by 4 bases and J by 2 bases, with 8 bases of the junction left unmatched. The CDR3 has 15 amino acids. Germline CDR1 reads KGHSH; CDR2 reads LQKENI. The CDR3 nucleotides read TGTGCCAGCTCACAACTACCGGGACAGCCCTACGAGCAGTACTTC. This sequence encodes CASSQLPGQPYEQYF.

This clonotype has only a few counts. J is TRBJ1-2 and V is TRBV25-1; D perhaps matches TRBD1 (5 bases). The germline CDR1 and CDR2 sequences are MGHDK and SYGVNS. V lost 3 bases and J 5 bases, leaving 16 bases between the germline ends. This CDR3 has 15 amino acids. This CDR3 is CASSDPGRTSYGYTF. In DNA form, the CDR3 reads TGTGCCAGCAGTGACCCGGGACGGACTTCGTATGGCTACACCTTC.

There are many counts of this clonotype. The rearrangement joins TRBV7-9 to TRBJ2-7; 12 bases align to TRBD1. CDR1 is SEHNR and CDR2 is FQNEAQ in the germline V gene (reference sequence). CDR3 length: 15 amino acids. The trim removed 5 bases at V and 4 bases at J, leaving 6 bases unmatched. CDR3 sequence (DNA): TGTGCCAGCAGCCTTGGGACAGGGGGCCTTTACGAGCAGTACTTC. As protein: CASSLGTGGLYEQYF. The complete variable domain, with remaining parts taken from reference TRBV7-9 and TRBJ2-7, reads DTGVSQNPRHKITKRGQNVTFRCDPISEHNRLYWYRQTLGQGPEFLTYFQNEAQLEKSRLLSDRFSAERPKGSFSTLEIQRTEQGDSAMYLCASSLGTGGLYEQYFGPGTRLTVT.

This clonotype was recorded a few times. In DNA form, the CDR3 reads TGTGCCAGCAGCTTAATGGGCACTAACTATGGCTACACCTTC. Protein sequence: CASSLMGTNYGYTF. This chain uses TRBV7-9 with TRBJ1-2; D call uncertain. CDR3 length: 14 amino acids. The germline V and J ends were trimmed by 2 bases and 0 bases, with 7 bases remaining between them. Per the germline V gene, CDR1 is SEHNR and CDR2 is FQNEAQ (reference sequence).

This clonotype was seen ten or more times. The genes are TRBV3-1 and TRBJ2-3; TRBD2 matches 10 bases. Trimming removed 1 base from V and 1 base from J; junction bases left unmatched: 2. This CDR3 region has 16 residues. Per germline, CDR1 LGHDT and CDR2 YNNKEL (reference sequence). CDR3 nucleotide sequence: TGTGCCAGCAGCCAAGGTCTAGCGGGAGGCACAGATACGCAGTATTTT. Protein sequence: CASSQGLAGGTDTQYF.

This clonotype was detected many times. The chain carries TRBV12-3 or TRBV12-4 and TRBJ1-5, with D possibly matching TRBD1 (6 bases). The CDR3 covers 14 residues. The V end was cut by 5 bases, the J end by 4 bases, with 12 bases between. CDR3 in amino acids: CASSTQGGNQPQHF. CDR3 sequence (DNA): TGTGCCAGCAGTACACAGGGAGGGAATCAGCCCCAGCATTTT.

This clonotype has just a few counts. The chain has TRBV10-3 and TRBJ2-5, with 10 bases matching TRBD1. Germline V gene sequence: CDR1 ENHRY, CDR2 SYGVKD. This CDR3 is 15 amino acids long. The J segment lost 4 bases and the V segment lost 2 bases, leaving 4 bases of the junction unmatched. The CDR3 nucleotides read TGTGCCATCAGTGAGGACAGGGGGCAGGGAGAGACCCAGTACTTC. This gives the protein CAISEDRGQGETQYF.

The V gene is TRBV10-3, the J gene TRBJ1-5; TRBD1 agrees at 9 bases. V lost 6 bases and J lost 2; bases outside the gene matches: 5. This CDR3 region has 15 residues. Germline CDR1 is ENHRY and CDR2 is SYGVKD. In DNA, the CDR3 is TGTGCCATCAGCGCCCGGACAGGGGGCAATCAGCCCCAGCATTTT. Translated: CAISARTGGNQPQHF.

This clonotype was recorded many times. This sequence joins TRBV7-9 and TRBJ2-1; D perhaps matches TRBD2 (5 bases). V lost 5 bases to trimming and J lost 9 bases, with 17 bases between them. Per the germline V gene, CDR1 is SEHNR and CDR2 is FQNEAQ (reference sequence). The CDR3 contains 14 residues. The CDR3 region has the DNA TGTGCCAGCAGCGTACTCACTAGGGAGATTGAGCAGTTCTTC. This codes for CASSVLTREIEQFF.

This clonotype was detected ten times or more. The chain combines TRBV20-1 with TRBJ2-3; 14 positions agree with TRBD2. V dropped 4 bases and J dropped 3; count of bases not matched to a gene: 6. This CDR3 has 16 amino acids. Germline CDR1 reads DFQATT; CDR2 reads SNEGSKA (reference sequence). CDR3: CSATGLAGEKTDTQYF. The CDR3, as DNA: TGCAGTGCTACGGGACTAGCGGGAGAGAAAACAGATACGCAGTATTTT.

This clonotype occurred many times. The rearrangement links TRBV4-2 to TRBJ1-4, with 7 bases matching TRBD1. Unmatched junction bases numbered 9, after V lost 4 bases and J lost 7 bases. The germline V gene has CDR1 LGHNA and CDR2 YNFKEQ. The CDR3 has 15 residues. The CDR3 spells CASSRETGPSEKLFF. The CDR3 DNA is TGTGCCAGCAGCCGAGAGACAGGGCCGTCTGAAAAACTGTTTTTT.

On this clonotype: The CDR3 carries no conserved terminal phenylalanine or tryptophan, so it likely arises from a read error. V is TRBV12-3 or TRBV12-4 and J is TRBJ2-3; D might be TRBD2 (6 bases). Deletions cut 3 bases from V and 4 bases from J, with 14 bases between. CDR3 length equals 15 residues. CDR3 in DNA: TGTGCCAGCAGTTTTTCTAGCCGCGGGGCAGATACGCAGTATCTT. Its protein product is CASSFSSRGADTQYL.

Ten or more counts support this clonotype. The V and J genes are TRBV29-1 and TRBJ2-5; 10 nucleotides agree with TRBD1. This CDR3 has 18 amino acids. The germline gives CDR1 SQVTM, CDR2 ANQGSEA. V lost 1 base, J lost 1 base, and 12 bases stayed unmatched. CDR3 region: CSVEAPRGQGTAQETQYF. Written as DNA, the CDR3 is TGCAGCGTTGAAGCACCCAGGGGACAGGGGACCGCCCAAGAGACCCAGTACTTC.

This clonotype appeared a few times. The CDR3 DNA sequence: TGTGCCAGCAGTCTAATAGGGGCGGGCGGGGAGCTGTTTTTT. Amino acids: CASSLIGAGGELFF. V is TRBV27 and J is TRBJ2-2; D is tentatively TRBD1 or TRBD2 (5 bases each). The V gene's germline CDR1 is MNHEY and CDR2 SMNVEV (reference sequence). This CDR3 is 14 amino acids long. V lost 5 bases, J lost 7 bases, and 14 bases lay in between.

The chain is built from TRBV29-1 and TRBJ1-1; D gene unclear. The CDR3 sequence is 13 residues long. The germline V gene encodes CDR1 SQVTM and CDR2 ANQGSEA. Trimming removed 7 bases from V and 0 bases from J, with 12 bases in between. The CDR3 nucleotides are TGCAGCGCCAGAGGAGGAATGAACACTGAAGCTTTCTTT. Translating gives CSARGGMNTEAFF.

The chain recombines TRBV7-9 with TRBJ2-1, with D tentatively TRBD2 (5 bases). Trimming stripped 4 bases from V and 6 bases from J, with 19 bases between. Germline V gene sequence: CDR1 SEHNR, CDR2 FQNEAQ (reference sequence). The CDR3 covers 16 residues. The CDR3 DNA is TGTGCCAGCAGCTCAAATAGCGCGAGCGTGGCCAATGAGCAGTTCTTC. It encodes CASSSNSASVANEQFF. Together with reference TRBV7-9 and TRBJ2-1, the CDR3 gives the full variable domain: DTGVSQNPRHKITKRGQNVTFRCDPISEHNRLYWYRQTLGQGPEFLTYFQNEAQLEKSRLLSDRFSAERPKGSFSTLEIQRTEQGDSAMYLCASSSNSASVANEQFFGPGTRLTVL.

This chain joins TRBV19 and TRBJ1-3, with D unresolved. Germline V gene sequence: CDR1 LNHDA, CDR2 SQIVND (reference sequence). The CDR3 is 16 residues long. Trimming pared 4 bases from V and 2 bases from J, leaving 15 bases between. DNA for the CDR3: TGTGCCAGTAGTACGCCGGGCCCTCCGCCTGGAAACACCATATATTTT. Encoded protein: CASSTPGPPPGNTIYF.

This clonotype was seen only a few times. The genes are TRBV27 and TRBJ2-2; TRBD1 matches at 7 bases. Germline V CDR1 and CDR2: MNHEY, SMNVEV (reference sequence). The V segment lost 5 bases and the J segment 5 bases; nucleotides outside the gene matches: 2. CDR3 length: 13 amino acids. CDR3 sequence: CASSARGTGELFF. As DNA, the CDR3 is TGTGCCAGCAGTGCCAGGGGGACCGGGGAGCTGTTTTTT.

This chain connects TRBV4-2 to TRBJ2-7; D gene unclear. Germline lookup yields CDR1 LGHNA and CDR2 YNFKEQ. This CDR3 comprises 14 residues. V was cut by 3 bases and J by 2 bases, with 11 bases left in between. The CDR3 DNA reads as TGTGCCAGCAGCCACCCGCCCCTCCCCTACGAGCAGTACTTC. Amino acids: CASSHPPLPYEQYF.

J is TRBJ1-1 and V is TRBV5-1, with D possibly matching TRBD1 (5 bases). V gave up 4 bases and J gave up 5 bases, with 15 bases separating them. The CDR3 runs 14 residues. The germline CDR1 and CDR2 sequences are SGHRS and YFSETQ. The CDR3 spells CASSPFTGVTEAFF. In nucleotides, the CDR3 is TGCGCCAGCAGCCCTTTTACGGGGGTAACTGAAGCTTTCTTT. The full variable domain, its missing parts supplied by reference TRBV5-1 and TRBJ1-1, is KAGVTQTPRYLIKTRGQQVTLSCSPISGHRSVSWYQQTPGQGLQFLFEYFSETQRNKGNFPGRFSGRQFSNSRSEMNVSTLELGDSALYLCASSPFTGVTEAFFGQGTRLTVV.

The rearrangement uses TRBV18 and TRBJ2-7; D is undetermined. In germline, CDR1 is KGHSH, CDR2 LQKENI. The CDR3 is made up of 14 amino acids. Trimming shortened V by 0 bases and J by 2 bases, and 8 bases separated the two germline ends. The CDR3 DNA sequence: TGTGCCAGCTCACCACCGCGGCAGCCCTACGAGCAGTACTTC. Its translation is CASSPPRQPYEQYF.

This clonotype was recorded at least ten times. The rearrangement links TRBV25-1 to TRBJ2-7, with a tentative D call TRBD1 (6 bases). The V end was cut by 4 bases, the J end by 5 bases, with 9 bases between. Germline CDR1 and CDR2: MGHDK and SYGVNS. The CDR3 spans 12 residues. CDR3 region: CASSADRDEQYF. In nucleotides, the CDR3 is TGTGCCAGCAGTGCGGACAGAGACGAGCAGTACTTC.

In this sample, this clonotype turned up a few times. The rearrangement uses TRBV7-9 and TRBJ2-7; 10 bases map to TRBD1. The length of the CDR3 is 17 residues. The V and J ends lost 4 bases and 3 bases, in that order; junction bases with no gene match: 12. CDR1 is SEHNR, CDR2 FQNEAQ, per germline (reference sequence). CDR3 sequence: CASSSTRGQGHIYEQYF. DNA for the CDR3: TGTGCCAGCAGCTCGACTAGGGGACAGGGGCATATCTACGAGCAGTACTTC.

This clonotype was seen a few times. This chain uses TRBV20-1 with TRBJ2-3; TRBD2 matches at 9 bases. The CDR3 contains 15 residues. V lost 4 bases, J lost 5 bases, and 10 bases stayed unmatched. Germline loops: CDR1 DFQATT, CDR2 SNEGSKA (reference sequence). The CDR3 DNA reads TGCAGTGCTACCGTAGGGGCGGGAGGGCGAGATACGCAGTATTTT. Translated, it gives CSATVGAGGRDTQYF.

Here the CDR3 DNA reads TGCGCCAGCAGCCGGGGGGGAGGGCCTCAAGAGACCCAGTACTTC. Amino acids: CASSRGGGPQETQYF. The V and J genes are TRBV5-1 and TRBJ2-5; 8 bases map to TRBD2. Germline V lookup: CDR1 SGHRS, CDR2 YFSETQ. V trimming: 4 bases; J trimming: 2 bases; junction bases outside the gene matches: 7. The CDR3 contains 15 residues.